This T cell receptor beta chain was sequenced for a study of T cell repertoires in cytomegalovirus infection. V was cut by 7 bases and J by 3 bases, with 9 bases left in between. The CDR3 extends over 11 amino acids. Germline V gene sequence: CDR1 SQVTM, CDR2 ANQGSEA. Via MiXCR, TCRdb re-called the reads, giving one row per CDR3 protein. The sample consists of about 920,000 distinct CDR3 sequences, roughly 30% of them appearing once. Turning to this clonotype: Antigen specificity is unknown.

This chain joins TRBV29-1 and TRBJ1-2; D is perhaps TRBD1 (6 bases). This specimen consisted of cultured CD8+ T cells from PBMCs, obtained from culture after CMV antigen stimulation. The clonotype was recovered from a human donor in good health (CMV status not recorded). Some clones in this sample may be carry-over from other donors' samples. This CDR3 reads CSGKGDYGYTF. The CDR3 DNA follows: TGCAGCGGAAAGGGGGACTATGGCTACACCTTC.